A selection of T cell receptor beta chains follows, all from one sample in a study of cytomegalovirus exposure and HLA in healthy donors. Data came from immunoSEQ multiplex PCR; TCRdb stores just in-frame clones and leaves some out. The sample lists about 330,000 clones; roughly 90% were seen once. Source material: PBMCs. The receptors stem from a woman between 18 and 29 years old in good health and CMV-seronegative. CDR3s include the opening cysteine and the closing phenylalanine or tryptophan. Each record gives: V gene, CDR3 length, clone size, J gene, D gene, CDR3 protein, CDR3 DNA. A D gene is named only where the DNA matches it firmly. Only some rows state a clone size, as once, few, many or a class for expanded clones.

>TRBV5-1|15|-|TRBJ2-1|-
CASSLERASYNEQFF
TGCGCCAGCAGCTTGGAGAGGGCCTCCTACAATGAGCAGTTCTTC
>TRBV27|15|-|TRBJ1-2|-
CASSHPDRTNYGYTF
TGTGCCAGCAGTCACCCCGACAGAACTAACTATGGCTACACCTTC
>TRBV5-4|18|-|TRBJ2-4|TRBD1
CASSFKKGDSQAKNIQYF
TGTGCCAGCAGCTTTAAGAAAGGGGACAGCCAAGCCAAAAACATTCAGTACTTC
>TRBV27|16|-|TRBJ2-3|TRBD2
CASIGTSGLPTDTQYF
TGTGCCAGCATCGGGACTAGCGGGCTACCCACAGATACGCAGTATTTT
>TRBV7-2|15|-|TRBJ2-1|-
CASSFERVLGNEQFF
TGTGCCAGCAGCTTCGAACGGGTCCTCGGCAATGAGCAGTTCTTC
>TRBV7-9|14|-|TRBJ2-5|-
CASSLGGLEETQYF
TGTGCCAGCAGCCTAGGCGGTCTGGAAGAGACCCAGTACTTC
>TRBV14|15|-|TRBJ2-4|-
CASSQDFPGRSIQYF
TGTGCCAGCAGCCAAGATTTCCCTGGTAGGAGCATTCAGTACTTC
>TRBV5-1|15|once|TRBJ2-3|-
CASSLQDSSTDTQYF
TGCGCCAGCAGCTTGCAGGACTCTAGCACAGATACGCAGTATTTT
>TRBV29-1|12|-|TRBJ1-4|-
CSAFDRNEKLFF
TGCAGCGCATTCGACAGGAATGAAAAACTGTTTTTT
>TRBV11-1|16|-|TRBJ2-1|-
CASSSSGAAEVNEQFF
TGTGCCAGCAGCTCCTCGGGAGCGGCGGAGGTAAATGAGCAGTTCTTC
>TRBV11-1|16|-|TRBJ2-5|-
CASSLARGTSPKTQYF
TGTGCCAGCAGCTTAGCCCGAGGAACTTCGCCGAAGACCCAGTACTTC
>TRBV5-6|14|-|TRBJ2-7|-
CASSVAANTYEQYF
TGTGCCAGCAGCGTTGCGGCAAACACCTACGAGCAGTACTTC
>TRBV19|15|few|TRBJ1-2|TRBD1
CASGTGTTGVYGYTF
TGTGCCAGTGGGACAGGGACCACCGGGGTCTATGGCTACACCTTC
>TRBV14|15|-|TRBJ1-1|-
CASSRGRGMNTEAFF
TGTGCCAGCAGCCGGGGGAGGGGCATGAACACTGAAGCTTTCTTT
>TRBV30|14|-|TRBJ2-5|TRBD1
CAWSGTGGAETQYF
TGTGCCTGGAGTGGTACAGGGGGCGCGGAGACCCAGTACTTC
>TRBV27|13|once|TRBJ2-1|TRBD1
CASRAGGFYEQFF
TGTGCCAGCAGGGCAGGGGGTTTCTATGAGCAGTTCTTC
>TRBV4-1|14|few|TRBJ2-7|-
CASSQLMGSHEQYF
TGCGCCAGCAGCCAACTCATGGGTAGCCACGAGCAGTACTTC
>TRBV30|14|once|TRBJ1-2|TRBD1
CACVRQGRLHGYTF
TGTGCCTGTGTCCGACAGGGGCGACTTCATGGCTACACCTTC
>TRBV15|14|-|TRBJ2-5|-
CATSREIAQETQYF
TGTGCCACCAGCAGAGAGATAGCCCAAGAGACCCAGTACTTC
>TRBV4-1|14|-|TRBJ1-5|TRBD1
CASSQGQGNQPQHF
TGCGCCAGCAGCCAAGGACAGGGGAATCAGCCCCAGCATTTT
>TRBV5-1|15|-|TRBJ2-1|-
CASSLGRDTSNEQFF
TGCGCCAGCAGCTTGGGGAGGGATACTAGCAATGAGCAGTTCTTC
>TRBV18|15|-|TRBJ2-7|-
CASSRGGVGSYEQYF
TGTGCCAGCTCACGGGGGGGCGTCGGGTCCTACGAGCAGTACTTC